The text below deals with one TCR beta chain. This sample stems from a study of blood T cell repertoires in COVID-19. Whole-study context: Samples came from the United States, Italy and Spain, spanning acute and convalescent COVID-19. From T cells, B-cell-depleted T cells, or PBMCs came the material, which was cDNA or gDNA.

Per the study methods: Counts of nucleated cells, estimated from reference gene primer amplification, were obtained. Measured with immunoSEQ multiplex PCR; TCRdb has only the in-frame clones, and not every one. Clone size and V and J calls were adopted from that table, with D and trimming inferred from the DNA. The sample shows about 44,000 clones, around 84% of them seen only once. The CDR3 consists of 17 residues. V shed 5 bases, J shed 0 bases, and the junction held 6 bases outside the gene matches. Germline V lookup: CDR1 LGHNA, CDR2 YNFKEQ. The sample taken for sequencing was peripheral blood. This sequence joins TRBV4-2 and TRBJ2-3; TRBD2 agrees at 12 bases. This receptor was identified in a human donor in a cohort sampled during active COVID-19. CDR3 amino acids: CASSVRLAGVSTDTQYF. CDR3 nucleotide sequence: TGTGCCAGCAGCGTCCGACTAGCGGGGGTGAGCACAGATACGCAGTATTTT.